These 28 T cell receptor beta chains were sequenced from one sample in a study of CDR3 diversity in severe acne. TCRdb fed the PCR reads into MiXCR, producing one record per CDR3 protein. This sample has about 98,000 distinct CDR3 sequences, with 51% found just once. Sequencing was done on a sample of blood. The receptor set was obtained from a male donor with acne.

The chain is built from TRBV15 and TRBJ2-7; 9 bases fit TRBD2. V was clipped by 1 base and J by 5 bases; unmatched bases: 6. Per germline, CDR1 LNHNV and CDR2 YYDKDF (reference sequence). The CDR3 totals 15 residues. Written as DNA, the CDR3 is TGTGCCACCAGCAGAGGCCCTAGCGGGACCGACGAGCAGTACTTC. The encoded protein is CATSRGPSGTDEQYF.

Only one count was recorded for this clonotype. A single base separates this from a much larger clone, so it may be a read error. The gene calls are TRBV7-2 and TRBJ2-1, with 9 bases matching TRBD2. The CDR3 sequence is 16 residues long. The trim removed 8 bases at V and 4 bases at J, leaving 12 bases unmatched. The germline CDR1 and CDR2 sequences are SGHTA and FQGNSA. The DNA of the CDR3 is TGTGCCAGCGCCCTACTCGGACTAGCGACGTACAATGAGCAGTTCTTC. Encoded protein: CASALLGLATYNEQFF.

The chain is built from TRBV4-2 and TRBJ2-1; 7 bases fit TRBD2. The V segment lost 1 base and the J segment 8 bases; nucleotides outside the gene matches: 8. Germline CDR1 and CDR2: LGHNA and YNFKEQ. CDR3 length: 15 residues. CDR3 sequence (DNA): TGTGCCAGCAGCCAAGTGGGGGAGGGCCTCGATGAGCAGTTCTTC. Its protein product is CASSQVGEGLDEQFF.

This sequence joins TRBV24-1 and TRBJ1-2; 7 positions match TRBD1. The CDR3 length is 15 residues. With 5 bases clipped from V and 6 bases from J, the junction kept 11 bases outside the gene matches. From germline, CDR1 is KGHDR and CDR2 SFDVKD. The CDR3 coding sequence is TGTGCCACCAGTGGAGAGGGGGCTTCGCGTGATGGCTACACCTTC. Protein sequence: CATSGEGASRDGYTF.

This chain joins TRBV29-1 and TRBJ2-7; D is ambiguous. V lost 3 bases, J lost 6 bases, and 12 bases lay in between. Germline V gene data show CDR1 as SQVTM and CDR2 as ANQGSEA. The CDR3 is 12 residues long. CDR3: CSVEGSPREQYF. Here the CDR3 DNA reads TGCAGCGTTGAGGGGTCCCCTCGCGAGCAGTACTTC.

The chain links TRBV19 to TRBJ1-5; a weak D match, TRBD1 (5 bases). V shed 3 bases and J shed 2 bases, with 14 bases lying between them. The CDR3 runs 16 residues. CDR1 is LNHDA, CDR2 SQIVND, per germline (reference sequence). The CDR3 spells CASSIPWGEGNQPQHF. In DNA form, the CDR3 reads TGTGCCAGTAGTATCCCCTGGGGGGAAGGCAATCAGCCCCAGCATTTT.

This clonotype showed up many times. The chain has TRBV7-9 and TRBJ2-3; no firm D call. The germline V and J ends were trimmed by 0 bases and 0 bases, with 7 bases remaining between them. The germline V gene has CDR1 SEHNR and CDR2 FQNEAQ (reference sequence). This CDR3 comprises 15 residues. CDR3 residues: CASSLAGPSTDTQYF. CDR3 in DNA: TGTGCCAGCAGCTTAGCTGGACCGAGCACAGATACGCAGTATTTT.

The chain employs TRBV7-9 and TRBJ1-2, with D unclear. The germline CDR1 and CDR2 sequences are SEHNR and FQNEAQ (reference sequence). Deletions cut 1 base from V and 4 bases from J, with 16 bases between. This CDR3 contains 16 residues. For the CDR3, the DNA is TGTGCCAGCAGCTTAGTGCGGTTGGATCCGGTCTATGGCTACACCTTC. Protein product: CASSLVRLDPVYGYTF.

J is TRBJ2-7 and V is TRBV2; no firm D call. The V end lost 5 bases, the J end lost 7 bases, and 9 bases lay between the germline ends. Germline V gives CDR1 SNHLY, CDR2 FYNNEI. The CDR3 extends over 11 amino acids. The CDR3 DNA is TGTGCCAGCAGTCTCCTGGGGGAGCAGTACTTC. As protein: CASSLLGEQYF.

This clonotype is medium-sized by share. The genes are TRBV7-9 and TRBJ2-2, with 8 bases lining up with TRBD1. This CDR3 contains 14 residues. Germline lookup yields CDR1 SEHNR and CDR2 FQNEAQ (reference sequence). The V segment lost 1 base and the J segment 7 bases; nucleotides outside the gene matches: 2. The CDR3 bases are TGTGCCAGCAGCTTAGGACAGGGGATCGGGGAGCTGTTTTTT. Translation: CASSLGQGIGELFF.

This clonotype was detected ten times or more. The genes are TRBV7-9 and TRBJ1-1; 7 nucleotides match TRBD1. Germline CDR1 SEHNR, CDR2 FQNEAQ (reference sequence). The junction had 6 bases not matched to a gene; V was cut back by 4 bases and J by 1 base. The CDR3 extends over 15 amino acids. CDR3 loop: CASSWHRDRNTEAFF. DNA of the CDR3: TGTGCCAGCAGCTGGCACCGGGACAGGAACACTGAAGCTTTCTTT.

Note on this clonotype: An end of the junction differs from the germline gene, which may be a read error. V gene TRBV24-1 combines with J gene TRBJ1-3; 8 bases line up with TRBD1. This CDR3 has 13 residues. Germline lookup yields CDR1 KGHDR and CDR2 SFDVKD. CDR3 sequence reads: CATIQGADDLWNF. The CDR3 nucleotides read TGTGCCACCATCCAGGGGGCTGATGACCTCTGGAATTTT.

This clonotype occurred a few times. The V and J genes are TRBV19 and TRBJ1-5, with a weak D call TRBD1 (6 bases). Trimming cost V 8 bases and J 4 bases, with 15 bases left between them. The CDR3 consists of 14 residues. Germline loops: CDR1 LNHDA, CDR2 SQIVND (reference sequence). In nucleotides, the CDR3 is TGTGCCAGTCTAGGCAGGGGAATGAATCAGCCCCAGCATTTT. Protein sequence: CASLGRGMNQPQHF.

The chain is built from TRBV12-3 or TRBV12-4 and TRBJ1-2; TRBD1 matches at 10 bases. The CDR3 runs to 17 residues. V lost 4 bases to trimming and J lost 5 bases; unmatched junction nucleotides: 13. In DNA form, the CDR3 reads TGTGCCAGCAGTTCACCCGGAGGGACAGGGGAGGATTATGGCTACACCTTC. Translating gives CASSSPGGTGEDYGYTF.

The CDR3 protein is CASSLRLAGVSNEQFF. The CDR3 bases are TGTGCCAGCAGCTTAAGACTAGCGGGAGTTTCCAATGAGCAGTTCTTC. The V call is TRBV9, the J call TRBJ2-1; TRBD2 matches 12 bases. V was pared by 4 bases and J by 6 bases, with 8 bases of the junction left unmatched. This CDR3 is built from 16 residues. CDR1 and CDR2 (germline): SGDLS, YYNGEE.

The count of this clonotype is one. This chain connects TRBV2 to TRBJ2-7; D may be TRBD1 or TRBD2 (5 bases each). This CDR3 contains 14 residues. The germline gives CDR1 SNHLY, CDR2 FYNNEI. Trimming left V 6 bases short and J 2 bases short, with 14 bases between. CDR3 in DNA: TGTGCCAGCAGCTGGGGGATGGGGGCCTACGAGCAGTACTTC. Its translation is CASSWGMGAYEQYF.

The gene calls are TRBV25-1 and TRBJ1-6, with 9 bases that match TRBD1. Germline V gene lookup returns CDR1 MGHDK and CDR2 SYGVNS. This CDR3 is built from 13 residues. Germline trimming cut 7 bases from V and 8 bases from J; bases unmatched to any gene: 3. DNA of the CDR3: TGTGCCAGCACAGGACAGGGGTATTCACCCCTCCACTTT. This codes for CASTGQGYSPLHF.

This sequence joins TRBV5-1 and TRBJ1-1; 8 positions match TRBD1. The CDR3 totals 18 residues. Germline V lookup: CDR1 SGHRS, CDR2 YFSETQ. Trimming took 0 bases from V and 0 from J; bases not matched to a gene: 10. The CDR3 region is CASSLAWTGRGMNTEAFF. For the CDR3, the DNA is TGCGCCAGCAGCTTGGCTTGGACAGGGAGGGGGATGAACACTGAAGCTTTCTTT.

The V gene is TRBV7-6, the J gene TRBJ1-2; 7 bases line up with TRBD1. The ends lost 1 base at V and 8 bases at J; junction bases unmatched: 7. The CDR3 has 14 residues. The germline V gene has CDR1 SGHVS and CDR2 FNYEAQ. The CDR3 DNA reads TGTGCCAGCAGCTTAGTCCCAGGGGGGGACGGCTACACCTTC. Amino acids: CASSLVPGGDGYTF.

This clonotype was seen many times. V is TRBV2 and J is TRBJ2-7; D is unresolved. Germline CDR1 reads SNHLY; CDR2 reads FYNNEI. V was trimmed by 6 bases and J by 5 bases, leaving 11 bases between them. The CDR3 extends over 12 amino acids. The CDR3: CASREPADEQYF. In DNA, the CDR3 is TGTGCCAGCAGGGAACCGGCCGACGAGCAGTACTTC.

The count of this clonotype is one. V gene TRBV19 combines with J gene TRBJ1-6; TRBD1 matches at 9 bases. The CDR3 is made up of 17 amino acids. The germline V gene encodes CDR1 LNHDA and CDR2 SQIVND (reference sequence). The junction had 14 bases not matched to a gene; V was cut back by 6 bases and J by 8 bases. The CDR3 DNA is TGTGCCAGTAGGCGGGGCCGACAGGGGGAGTTGTATTCACCCCTCCACTTT. It specifies CASRRGRQGELYSPLHF. Complete variable domain (other parts from reference TRBV19 and TRBJ1-6): DGGITQSPKYLFRKEGQNVTLSCEQNLNHDAMYWYRQDPGQGLRLIYYSQIVNDFQKGDIAEGYSVSREKKESFPLTVTSAQKNPTAFYLCASRRGRQGELYSPLHFGNGTRLTVT.

This chain uses TRBV7-9 with TRBJ2-7; 12 bases align to TRBD2. The CDR3 has 15 amino acids. The germline V gene encodes CDR1 SEHNR and CDR2 FQNEAQ (reference sequence). Losses at the gene ends were 8 bases for V and 5 bases for J; bases not matched to a gene: 10. CDR3 nucleotide sequence: TGTGCCAGCGGGTCGACTAGCGGGAGTTCCAACGAGCAGTACTTC. Translating gives CASGSTSGSSNEQYF.

With regard to this clonotype: Given a much more abundant clone one base away, this may be a read error. CDR3 sequence: CASSITGTGGYEQYV. DNA for the CDR3: TGTGCCAGTAGTATAACCGGGACAGGGGGCTACGAGCAGTACGTC. The genes are TRBV19 and TRBJ2-7, with 11 bases fitting TRBD1. This CDR3 has 15 residues. Looked up from germline, CDR1 is LNHDA and CDR2 is SQIVND (reference sequence). The junction had 3 bases not matched to a gene; V was cut back by 2 bases and J by 3 bases.

V and J are TRBV7-8 and TRBJ2-2; possibly TRBD1 for D (5 bases). V was clipped by 5 bases and J by 0 bases, with 22 bases between them. The length of the CDR3 is 19 residues. Germline V gene data show CDR1 as SGHVS and CDR2 as FQNEAQ. CDR3 in DNA: TGTGCCAGCAGCCGCCAGGGTCCCCAGGGCTGTGCGAACACCGGGGAGCTGTTTTTT. This sequence encodes CASSRQGPQGCANTGELFF.

V and J are TRBV7-6 and TRBJ2-1; a possible D gene is TRBD1 (6 bases). In germline, CDR1 is SGHVS, CDR2 FNYEAQ. This CDR3 spans 13 amino acids. V lost 5 bases, J lost 10 bases, and 15 bases lay in between. This CDR3 reads CASSLNRVWEQFF. The CDR3 DNA follows: TGTGCCAGCAGCCTTAACAGGGTATGGGAGCAGTTCTTC.

To note about this clonotype: The germline gene is not matched at one end of the junction; a read error may be the cause. The rearrangement uses TRBV4-1 and TRBJ2-3; 9 bases align to TRBD2. CDR1 is MGHRA and CDR2 is YSYEKL in the germline V gene. The CDR3 runs 16 residues. The CDR3 reads CASSQDGGRAVDTRYF. The CDR3 DNA sequence: TGCGCCAGCAGCCAAGATGGCGGGAGGGCCGTAGATACGCGGTATTTT.

This clonotype was recorded many times. The V and J genes are TRBV6-4 and TRBJ2-3; possible D gene TRBD1, 6 bases. The CDR3 is 14 residues long. Germline V gene sequence: CDR1 MRHNA, CDR2 SNTAGT. Trimming took off 11 bases at V and 2 bases at J, with 17 bases between the two ends. As DNA, the CDR3 is TGTGCCTGCTCTCCCGGACAGCACACAGATACGCAGTATTTT. It yields the protein CACSPGQHTDTQYF.

Regarding this clonotype: This clone may be a read error of a much larger clone one base away. The chain employs TRBV29-1 and TRBJ2-1; TRBD1 agrees at 8 bases. Germline loops: CDR1 SQVTM, CDR2 ANQGSEA. J gave up 12 bases and V 7 bases, and 11 bases lay outside the gene matches. This CDR3 comprises 12 residues. CDR3 DNA sequence: TGCAGCGGGGCGGACAGGGAAGGAGGGCAGTTCTTC. Translating it yields CSGADREGGQFF.